The clone carrying this TCR beta chain was found many times. These data come from a study of human T cells and chemical hapten exposure. MiXCR, applied by TCRdb to the RACE reads, yields one record per CDR3 protein. The sample gives 110,000 to 150,000 distinct CDR3 sequences, about 12% of which show up once; about 1.4% is in the top ten. Time point noted: patch test 2, 6 weeks after DPC sensitization. As to treatment: therapeutic diphenylcyclopropenone sensitization with weekly scalp DPC. The germline gives CDR1 LNHDA, CDR2 SQIVND (reference sequence). The V end was cut by 5 bases, the J end by 1 base, with 9 bases between. The CDR3 spans 14 residues.

This TCR derives from a woman in her fifties or sixties with alopecia areata. Some clones in this sample may be carry-over from other donors' samples. The sequenced sample was whole blood, obtained in connection with sensitization to the hapten diphenylcyclopropenone (DPC). This rearrangement joins TRBV19 to TRBJ1-5; D not certain. Here the CDR3 reads CASSLLDSNQPQHF. In nucleotides, the CDR3 is TGTGCCAGTAGTCTTCTCGACAGCAATCAGCCCCAGCATTTT. The full variable domain, completed using reference TRBV19 and TRBJ1-5, is DGGITQSPKYLFRKEGQNVTLSCEQNLNHDAMYWYRQDPGQGLRLIYYSQIVNDFQKGDIAEGYSVSREKKESFPLTVTSAQKNPTAFYLCASSLLDSNQPQHFGDGTRLSIL.